This TCR beta chain came from a study of T cell responses to AZD1222 COVID-19 vaccine. Study summary: Doses given second, at about 4 or about 12 weeks, were pooled.

Some clones are missing from TCRdb's copy, which holds only in-frame ones; the method was immunoSEQ multiplex PCR. This sample has about 140,000 clones, with roughly 92% found just once. CDR3 length equals 16 residues. Germline CDR1 reads MNHEY; CDR2 reads SVGAGI. V gave up 2 bases and J gave up 3 bases, with 13 bases separating them. The V and J genes are TRBV6-5 and TRBJ2-2; TRBD2 is a possible D gene (5 bases). The source of this sequence is an adult in good health. This material consisted of peripheral blood, taken on day 0 of AZD1222 vaccination. CDR3 sequence (DNA): TGTGCCAGCAGTTACATTGTCGGCGGGTACACCGGGGAGCTGTTTTTT. This codes for CASSYIVGGYTGELFF.